Below are 19 T cell receptor beta chains sequenced from a single sample in a study of cytomegalovirus exposure and HLA in healthy donors. The primer mix had 60 Vbeta and 13 Jbeta primers. Sequencing used immunoSEQ multiplex PCR; TCRdb keeps in-frame clones, though not all of them. The repertoire holds around 200,000 clones, with 75% to 80% as singletons. What was sequenced was PBMCs. The receptors shown here come from a male donor in good health and CMV-seronegative.

This clone has more than one count but fewer than ten. V and J are TRBV27 and TRBJ1-2; D is possibly TRBD1 (6 bases). CDR1 is MNHEY and CDR2 is SMNVEV in the germline V gene (reference sequence). The V end was cut by 4 bases, the J end by 8 bases, with 14 bases between. The CDR3 has 13 residues. In DNA, the CDR3 is TGTGCCAGCAGTTACATCACAGGGCAGGGCTACACCTTC. Translated, it gives CASSYITGQGYTF.

This chain joins TRBV4-2 and TRBJ1-2; D is uncertain. The CDR3 extends over 12 amino acids. V gave up 1 base and J gave up 5 bases, with 5 bases separating them. Germline V gives CDR1 LGHNA, CDR2 YNFKEQ. CDR3 sequence: CASSQAQYGYTF. CDR3 DNA sequence: TGTGCCAGCAGCCAAGCGCAGTATGGCTACACCTTC.

V is TRBV7-2 and J is TRBJ1-5; D is unresolved. Per germline, CDR1 SGHTA and CDR2 FQGNSA. Trimming cost V 4 bases and J 4 bases, with 5 bases left between them. The CDR3 runs 12 residues. CDR3 region: CASSSNNQPQHF. Written as DNA, the CDR3 is TGTGCCAGCAGCTCAAATAATCAGCCCCAGCATTTT.

V is TRBV5-1 and J is TRBJ2-4, with TRBD1 matching over 9 bases. Germline CDR1 is SGHRS and CDR2 is YFSETQ. The length of the CDR3 is 16 residues. Germline trimming cut 0 bases from V and 1 base from J; bases unmatched to any gene: 2. This chain's CDR3 is CASSLGDRVAKNIQYF. The CDR3 bases are TGCGCCAGCAGCTTGGGGGACAGGGTTGCCAAAAACATTCAGTACTTC.

This chain joins TRBV10-3 and TRBJ1-1; 9 positions agree with TRBD1. The V and J ends lost 5 bases and 3 bases, in that order; junction bases with no gene match: 7. The CDR3 extends over 15 amino acids. Germline V lookup: CDR1 ENHRY, CDR2 SYGVKD. CDR3 region: CAISFPGQGYTEAFF. The DNA of the CDR3 is TGTGCCATCAGTTTTCCGGGACAGGGTTACACTGAAGCTTTCTTT.

The chain combines TRBV6-5 with TRBJ1-1, with D possibly matching TRBD1 (5 bases). V lost 6 bases and J 1 base, leaving 9 bases between the germline ends. Germline V lookup: CDR1 MNHEY, CDR2 SVGAGI. The CDR3 length is 13 residues. CDR3 loop: CASRAGPNTEAFF. CDR3 bases: TGTGCCAGCAGGGCGGGACCGAACACTGAAGCTTTCTTT.

A single count supports this clone. The CDR3 DNA reads TGTGCCAGCAGCATAACAGGGAGCACCGGGGAGCTGTTTTTT. It codes for CASSITGSTGELFF. This sequence joins TRBV9 and TRBJ2-2; D is perhaps TRBD1 (6 bases). Germline V CDR1 and CDR2: SGDLS, YYNGEE. The ends were cut back, 4 bases at V and 4 bases at J, with 11 bases in the middle. The CDR3 is 14 residues long. The entire variable domain, with the rest obtained from reference TRBV9 and TRBJ2-2, is as follows: DSGVTQTPKHLITATGQRVTLRCSPRSGDLSVYWYQQSLDQGLQFLIQYYNGEERAKGNILERFSAQQFPDLHSELNLSSLELGDSALYFCASSITGSTGELFFGEGSRLTVL.

The chain uses TRBV6-1 and TRBJ2-5; the D gene is possibly TRBD1 (6 bases). Germline V gives CDR1 MNHNS, CDR2 SASEGT. The CDR3 consists of 14 residues. The ends were cut back, 5 bases at V and 3 bases at J, with 13 bases in the middle. The CDR3 DNA reads TGTGCCAGCAGTCCTCAGGGGCCCAAAGAGACCCAGTACTTC. Encoded protein: CASSPQGPKETQYF.

The chain carries TRBV19 and TRBJ1-5; 10 positions match TRBD1. Trimming at V came to 3 bases and at J to 2 bases, leaving 1 base not matched to a gene. CDR1 and CDR2 from the germline V gene are LNHDA and SQIVND (reference sequence). This CDR3 region has 15 residues. The CDR3 bases are TGTGCCAGTAGTATCGGGACAGGGGGCAATCAGCCCCAGCATTTT. Its translation is CASSIGTGGNQPQHF.

This clone came up a few times. The V gene is TRBV2, the J gene TRBJ1-1; possible D gene TRBD1, 5 bases. Germline V lookup: CDR1 SNHLY, CDR2 FYNNEI. The CDR3 consists of 14 residues. The V end was cut by 3 bases, the J end by 4 bases, with 12 bases between. This CDR3 reads CASSEFLGGTEAFF. The CDR3 nucleotides are TGTGCCAGCAGTGAGTTTTTGGGGGGCACTGAAGCTTTCTTT. The variable domain in full, completed from reference TRBV2 and TRBJ1-1, reads EPEVTQTPSHQVTQMGQEVILRCVPISNHLYFYWYRQILGQKVEFLVSFYNNEISEKSEIFDDQFSVERPDGSNFTLKIRSTKLEDSAMYFCASSEFLGGTEAFFGQGTRLTVV.

The J gene is TRBJ2-3, the V gene TRBV7-6; tentative D call: TRBD1 (7 bases). Germline CDR1 is SGHVS and CDR2 is FNYEAQ. With 1 base removed from V and 0 bases from J, the gap between germline ends came to 14 bases. The CDR3 has 17 amino acids. CDR3 nucleotides: TGTGCCAGCAGCTTAGTGGCAGGGGGGACTAGCACAGATACGCAGTATTTT. It is translated as CASSLVAGGTSTDTQYF.

The J gene is TRBJ1-6, the V gene TRBV6-4, with a possible D match to TRBD1 (6 bases). Trimming removed 6 bases from V and 6 bases from J, with 12 bases in between. This CDR3 comprises 14 residues. Per the germline V gene, CDR1 is MRHNA and CDR2 is SNTAGT. The CDR3: CASRLGQLNSPLHF. CDR3 nucleotide sequence: TGTGCCAGCAGGCTTGGACAGCTTAATTCACCCCTCCACTTT.

The chain uses TRBV7-8 and TRBJ2-5; TRBD1 is a possible D gene (5 bases). V dropped 7 bases and J dropped 3 bases, with 12 bases sitting between them. Per germline, CDR1 SGHVS and CDR2 FQNEAQ. The CDR3 is made up of 13 amino acids. The CDR3 DNA is TGTGCCAGCAACCGAGACAGAGAAGAGACCCAGTACTTC. It yields the protein CASNRDREETQYF. The variable domain in full, completed from reference TRBV7-8 and TRBJ2-5, reads GAGVSQSPRYKVAKRGQDVALRCDPISGHVSLFWYQQALGQGPEFLTYFQNEAQLDKSGLPSDRFFAERPEGSVSTLKIQRTQQEDSAVYLCASNRDREETQYFGPGTRLLVL.

The chain joins TRBV19 to TRBJ1-2, with D possibly TRBD1 on 5 matching bases. Germline V gene sequence: CDR1 LNHDA, CDR2 SQIVND (reference sequence). The length of the CDR3 is 18 residues. With 1 base removed from V and 8 bases from J, the gap between germline ends came to 26 bases. CDR3 sequence: CASSIARLTDIPRKGYTF. CDR3 DNA sequence: TGTGCCAGTAGTATAGCCCGTCTTACGGACATCCCGCGGAAGGGCTACACCTTC.

V and J are TRBV7-9 and TRBJ2-6; 8 positions match TRBD1. Germline assignment: CDR1 SEHNR and CDR2 FQNEAQ (reference sequence). CDR3 length: 17 residues. V dropped 5 bases and J dropped 4; count of bases not matched to a gene: 10. The CDR3 loop reads CASSTDRGLTGANVLTF. In DNA, the CDR3 is TGTGCCAGCAGCACCGACAGGGGCCTAACAGGGGCCAACGTCCTGACTTTC.

The chain is built from TRBV6-6 and TRBJ2-1, with D possibly being TRBD2 (7 bases). Trimming shortened V by 6 bases and J by 7 bases, and 22 bases separated the two germline ends. CDR1 is MNHNY and CDR2 is SVGAGI in the germline V gene (reference sequence). The CDR3 runs to 16 residues. The CDR3 region is CASSRNLRGAGNEQFF. The CDR3 nucleotides read TGTGCCAGCAGCAGAAACCTACGGGGGGCGGGGAATGAGCAGTTCTTC.

The rearrangement links TRBV4-2 to TRBJ2-7, with 10 bases identical to TRBD2. V gave up 1 base and J gave up 6 bases; unmatched junction bases: 9. Germline-derived CDR1 and CDR2 are LGHNA and YNFKEQ. The length of the CDR3 is 16 residues. The chain's CDR3 is CASSQVRLAGVCEQYF. The CDR3 bases are TGTGCCAGCAGCCAAGTCCGGCTAGCGGGAGTGTGCGAGCAGTACTTC.

This clone has just one count. This chain connects TRBV25-1 to TRBJ2-2; TRBD1 matches at 8 bases. V trimming: 5 bases; J trimming: 5 bases; junction bases outside the gene matches: 10. The CDR3 is 16 residues long. Germline loops: CDR1 MGHDK, CDR2 SYGVNS. The chain's CDR3 is CASSPLGRGLTGELFF. The CDR3 DNA reads as TGTGCCAGCAGTCCACTCGGCAGGGGGCTTACCGGGGAGCTGTTTTTT.

This CDR3 reads CASMETGGYGYTF. Here the CDR3 DNA reads TGTGCCAGCATGGAGACAGGGGGCTATGGCTACACCTTC. The chain uses TRBV2 and TRBJ1-2; 9 bases line up with TRBD1. The germline V gene has CDR1 SNHLY and CDR2 FYNNEI. The CDR3 sequence is 13 residues long. J gave up 4 bases and V 7 bases, and 4 bases lay outside the gene matches.